This TCR beta chain is drawn from a study of cytomegalovirus exposure and HLA in healthy donors. Study details: Sequencing of approximately 190 million T cells in an earlier analysis found some 100 million unique TCR beta sequences. From donors who were HLA-typed, an early data release held 80 million to 95 million unique TCRs.

The germline V gene encodes CDR1 WNHNN and CDR2 SYGVQD (reference sequence). With 0 bases removed from V and 1 base from J, the gap between germline ends came to 19 bases. This CDR3 comprises 19 residues. The PCR ran on 60 Vbeta and 13 Jbeta primers. Using immunoSEQ multiplex PCR, the repertoire was profiled, and TCRdb retains in-frame clones only, with some absent. The sample has about 140,000 clones, 82% seen once. The sequence derives from a man younger than 40 in good health and CMV-seropositive. The chain has TRBV10-1 and TRBJ1-5; D gene uncertain. Sequencing input: PBMCs. CDR3: CASSESKSLADLSNQPQHF. The CDR3 region has the DNA TGCGCCAGCAGTGAGTCGAAATCGTTGGCAGATTTGAGCAATCAGCCCCAGCATTTT.